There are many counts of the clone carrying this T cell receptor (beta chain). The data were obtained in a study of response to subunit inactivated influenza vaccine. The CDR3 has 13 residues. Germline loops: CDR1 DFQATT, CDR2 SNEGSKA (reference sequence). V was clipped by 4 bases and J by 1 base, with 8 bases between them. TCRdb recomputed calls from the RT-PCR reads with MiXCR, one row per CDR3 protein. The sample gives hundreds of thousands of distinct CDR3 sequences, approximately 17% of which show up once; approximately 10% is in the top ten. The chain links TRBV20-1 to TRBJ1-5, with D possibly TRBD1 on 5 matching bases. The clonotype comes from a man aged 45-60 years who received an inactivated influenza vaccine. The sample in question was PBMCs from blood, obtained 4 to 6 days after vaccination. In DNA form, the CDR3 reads TGCAGTGCTATCAGGGACAGCAATCAGCCCCAGCATTTT. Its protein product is CSAIRDSNQPQHF.